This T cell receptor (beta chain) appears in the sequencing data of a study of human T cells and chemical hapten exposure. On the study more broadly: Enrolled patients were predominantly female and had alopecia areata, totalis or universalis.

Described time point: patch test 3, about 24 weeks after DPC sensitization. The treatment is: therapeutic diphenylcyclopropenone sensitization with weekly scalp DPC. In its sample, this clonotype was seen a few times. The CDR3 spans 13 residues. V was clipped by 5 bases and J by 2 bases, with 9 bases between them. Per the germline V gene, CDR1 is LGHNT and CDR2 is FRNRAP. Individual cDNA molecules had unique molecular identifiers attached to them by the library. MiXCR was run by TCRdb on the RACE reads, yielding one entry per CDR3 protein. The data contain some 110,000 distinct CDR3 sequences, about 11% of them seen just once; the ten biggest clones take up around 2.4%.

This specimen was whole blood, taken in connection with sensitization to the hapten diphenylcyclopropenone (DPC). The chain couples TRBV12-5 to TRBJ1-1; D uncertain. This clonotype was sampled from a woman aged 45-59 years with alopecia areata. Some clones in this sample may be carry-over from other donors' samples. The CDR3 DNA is TGTGCTAGTGGTCTCTCAGGCAACACTGAAGCTTTCTTT. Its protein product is CASGLSGNTEAFF.